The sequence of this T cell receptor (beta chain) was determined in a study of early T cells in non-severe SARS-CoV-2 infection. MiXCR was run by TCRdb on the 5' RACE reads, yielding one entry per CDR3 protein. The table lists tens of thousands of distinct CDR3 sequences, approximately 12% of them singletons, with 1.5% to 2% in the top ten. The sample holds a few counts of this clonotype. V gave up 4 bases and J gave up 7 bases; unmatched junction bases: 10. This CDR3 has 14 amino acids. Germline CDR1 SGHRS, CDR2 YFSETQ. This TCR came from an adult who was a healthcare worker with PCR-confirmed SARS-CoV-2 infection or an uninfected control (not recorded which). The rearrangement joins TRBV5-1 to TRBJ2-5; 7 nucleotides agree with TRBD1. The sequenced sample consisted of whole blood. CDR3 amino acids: CASSHRDRPVTQYF. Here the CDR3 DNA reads TGCGCCAGCAGCCACCGGGACAGACCGGTGACCCAGTACTTC.